This is a list of T cell receptor beta chains from one sample in a study of shared clonotypes between healthy human individuals. This table comes from immunoSEQ multiplex PCR, and its TCRdb copy is limited to in-frame clones, with some not included. The sample contains hundreds of thousands of clones, around 95% of which appear only once. The sequenced sample consisted of naive CD8+ T cells sorted from blood. The receptor source for this set is a woman aged 30 to 39 in good health. Both conserved end residues are part of each CDR3. D genes are given only for firm matches. Rows may omit the clone size; those that give it use once, few, many or a size class.

>TRBJ2-5|-|TRBV10-1|-
CASSESGTRETQYF
TGCGCCAGCAGTGAGTCAGGGACGAGGGAGACCCAGTACTTC
>TRBJ1-5|-|TRBV27|TRBD1
CASSVGQGSYQPQHF
TGTGCCAGCAGTGTGGGACAGGGATCTTATCAGCCCCAGCATTTT
>TRBJ1-5|-|TRBV19|-
CASSIGGYSNQPQHF
TGTGCCAGTAGTATAGGGGGATATAGCAATCAGCCCCAGCATTTT
>TRBJ1-5|-|TRBV27|-
CASSPYSNQPQHF
TGTGCCAGCAGTCCGTATAGCAATCAGCCCCAGCATTTT
>TRBJ2-7|-|TRBV4-2|TRBD2
CASSQDGLAGGSSYEQYF
TGTGCCAGCAGCCAAGATGGACTAGCGGGAGGATCTTCCTACGAGCAGTACTTC
>TRBJ2-7|-|TRBV9|-
CASSVGERSYEQYF
TGTGCCAGCAGCGTAGGAGAGCGGTCCTACGAGCAGTACTTC
>TRBJ2-7|-|TRBV4-2|TRBD2
CASSQDTSGSYEQYF
TGTGCCAGCAGCCAAGATACTAGCGGATCCTACGAGCAGTACTTC
>TRBJ2-7|-|TRBV27|-
CASSFATGPEQYF
TGTGCCAGCAGTTTCGCGACAGGACCCGAGCAGTACTTC
>TRBJ2-7|-|TRBV7-9|-
CASSLAGDFYEQYF
TGTGCCAGCAGCTTAGCGGGAGATTTCTACGAGCAGTACTTC
>TRBJ2-1|-|TRBV7-9|-
CASSPQSNEQFF
TGTGCCAGCAGCCCCCAAAGCAATGAGCAGTTCTTC
>TRBJ1-5|-|TRBV6-6|-
CASSRDRIRNQPQHF
TGTGCCAGCAGCCGAGACAGAATAAGGAATCAGCCCCAGCATTTT
>TRBJ2-1|once|TRBV19|TRBD2
CASSIVGSGIGQFF
TGTGCCAGTAGTATAGTCGGTAGCGGGATTGGGCAGTTCTTC
>TRBJ1-2|once|TRBV27|TRBD1
CASSLSRPGGYGYTF
TGTGCCAGCAGTTTATCCCGGCCAGGGGGGTATGGCTACACCTTC
>TRBJ1-5|-|TRBV27|TRBD1
CASSLGAGGGQPQHF
TGTGCCAGCAGTTTAGGGGCAGGGGGAGGACAGCCCCAGCATTTT
>TRBJ2-7|-|TRBV5-1|-
CASSFGVGYEQYF
TGCGCCAGCAGCTTTGGTGTCGGCTACGAGCAGTACTTC
>TRBJ2-7|-|TRBV18|-
CASSLPGPKNDYEQYF
TGTGCCAGCTCACTGCCGGGACCGAAGAATGACTACGAGCAGTACTTC
>TRBJ2-7|-|TRBV6-5|-
CASSYSAGFRTYEQYF
TGTGCCAGCAGTTACTCAGCAGGGTTCAGGACCTACGAGCAGTACTTC
>TRBJ2-7|-|TRBV7-8|-
CASSGRVNSYEQYF
TGTGCCAGCAGCGGCCGAGTTAATTCCTACGAGCAGTACTTC
>TRBJ1-5|-|TRBV27|-
CASSFAGDQPQHF
TGTGCCAGCAGTTTTGCGGGGGATCAGCCCCAGCATTTT
>TRBJ1-1|-|TRBV5-4|-
CASSLLGTSNTEAFF
TGTGCCAGCAGCTTGTTGGGCACATCGAACACTGAAGCTTTCTTT
>TRBJ1-2|once|TRBV9|-
CASSVDQGQGYTF
TGTGCCAGCAGCGTAGACCAAGGGCAGGGCTACACCTTC
>TRBJ2-7|-|TRBV5-5|TRBD1
CASSWWTGEEQYF
TGTGCCAGCAGCTGGTGGACAGGGGAAGAGCAGTACTTC
>TRBJ1-2|-|TRBV29-1|-
CSVVSAHGYTF
TGCAGCGTTGTCTCCGCCCATGGCTACACCTTC
>TRBJ2-7|-|TRBV5-1|-
CASSPTGHGSYEQYF
TGCGCCAGCAGCCCTACAGGACACGGCTCCTACGAGCAGTACTTC
>TRBJ1-2|-|TRBV2|TRBD1
CASSEALQGLEGYTF
TGTGCCAGCAGTGAGGCCCTACAGGGGCTGGAGGGCTACACCTTC
>TRBJ2-7|few|TRBV7-6|-
CASSSPSGEQYF
TGTGCCAGCAGCTCCCCCTCGGGCGAGCAGTACTTC
>TRBJ2-7|-|TRBV2|TRBD1
CASSEALGTDHEQYF
TGTGCCAGCAGTGAAGCGCTTGGGACAGACCACGAGCAGTACTTC
>TRBJ2-7|-|TRBV11-2|-
CASSLSGYEQYF
TGTGCCAGCAGCCTCTCCGGTTACGAGCAGTACTTC
>TRBJ1-1|-|TRBV2|-
CASSVSRTNTEAFF
TGTGCCAGCAGTGTGAGCAGGACGAACACTGAAGCTTTCTTT
>TRBJ2-3|-|TRBV7-2|TRBD2
CASSLMEAGEADTQYF
TGTGCCAGCAGCTTAATGGAGGCGGGAGAGGCAGATACGCAGTATTTT
>TRBJ2-5|-|TRBV5-1|-
CASSLSSGVKTQYF
TGCGCCAGCAGCTTGTCATCGGGCGTAAAGACCCAGTACTTC
>TRBJ1-4|-|TRBV27|-
CASSSRDSRITTNEKLFF
TGTGCCAGCAGTTCCCGGGACTCAAGGATTACAACTAATGAAAAACTGTTTTTT
>TRBJ2-2|-|TRBV6-4|-
CASSDRENTGELFF
TGTGCCAGCAGTGACAGGGAGAACACCGGGGAGCTGTTTTTT
>TRBJ2-7|-|TRBV29-1|TRBD2
CSAVWPSGSHEQYF
TGCAGCGCCGTATGGCCTAGCGGGAGCCACGAGCAGTACTTC
>TRBJ1-6|-|TRBV4-1|TRBD1
CASSQDPNRGNSPLHF
TGCGCCAGCAGCCAAGATCCAAACAGGGGAAATTCACCCCTCCACTTT
>TRBJ2-2|-|TRBV28|-
CASSRLVGGSNTGELFF
TGTGCCAGCAGTCGGTTAGTAGGGGGGAGCAACACCGGGGAGCTGTTTTTT
>TRBJ1-1|-|TRBV7-9|-
CASSSSRNTEAFF
TGTGCCAGCAGCTCCTCCCGCAACACTGAAGCTTTCTTT
>TRBJ1-3|few|TRBV9|-
CASSYTGNTIYF
TGTGCCAGCAGCTACACTGGAAACACCATATATTTT
>TRBJ2-1|-|TRBV29-1|-
CSVEFVYNEQFF
TGCAGCGTTGAGTTCGTCTACAATGAGCAGTTCTTC
>TRBJ1-1|-|TRBV28|-
CASSLRQVNTEAFF
TGTGCCAGCAGTTTGAGACAGGTGAACACTGAAGCTTTCTTT
>TRBJ2-7|-|TRBV9|TRBD1
CASSPRDSYEQYF
TGTGCCAGCAGCCCCAGGGACAGCTACGAGCAGTACTTC
>TRBJ1-1|-|TRBV6-5|-
CASSYSDKSEAFF
TGTGCCAGCAGTTACTCGGACAAATCTGAAGCTTTCTTT
>TRBJ2-7|-|TRBV10-2|-
CASRWGAGPYEQYF
TGCGCCAGCAGATGGGGGGCAGGGCCCTACGAGCAGTACTTC
>TRBJ1-2|-|TRBV7-9|-
CASSQDGRSYTF
TGTGCCAGCAGCCAGGACGGGAGAAGCTACACCTTC
>TRBJ2-1|-|TRBV2|-
CASSDVPIYNEQFF
TGTGCCAGCAGTGATGTCCCTATCTACAATGAGCAGTTCTTC
>TRBJ1-5|-|TRBV9|-
CASSEDNENQPQHF
TGTGCCAGCAGCGAGGATAACGAGAATCAGCCCCAGCATTTT
>TRBJ2-1|-|TRBV28|TRBD2
CASRPMGGEQFF
TGTGCCAGCAGACCAATGGGGGGGGAGCAGTTCTTC
>TRBJ1-2|-|TRBV6-5|-
CASSYGGNGYTF
TGTGCCAGCAGTTACGGGGGGAATGGCTACACCTTC
>TRBJ1-3|-|TRBV25-1|TRBD1
CASSERGRLSNTIYF
TGTGCCAGCAGTGAAAGGGGGCGATTGAGCAACACCATATATTTT
>TRBJ1-4|once|TRBV13|-
CASSPGRRNEKLFF
TGTGCCAGCAGCCCCGGACGGAGGAATGAAAAACTGTTTTTT
>TRBJ1-4|once|TRBV6-1|TRBD1
CASIGTGLGNEKLFF
TGTGCCAGCATAGGGACAGGGCTGGGTAATGAAAAACTGTTTTTT
>TRBJ2-7|-|TRBV2|TRBD2
CASSQGLAGIYEQYF
TGTGCCAGCAGCCAGGGACTAGCGGGAATCTACGAGCAGTACTTC
>TRBJ2-7|-|TRBV27|-
CASRPLDSHYEQYF
TGTGCCAGCAGGCCCCTCGACAGTCACTACGAGCAGTACTTC
>TRBJ1-4|-|TRBV2|-
CASSVGLGTEGEKLFF
TGTGCCAGCAGTGTTGGCCTTGGGACGGAAGGTGAAAAACTGTTTTTT
>TRBJ2-1|-|TRBV27|-
CASSEWGIRAYNEQFF
TGTGCCAGCAGTGAATGGGGCATCCGCGCCTACAATGAGCAGTTCTTC
>TRBJ2-7|-|TRBV2|TRBD2
CASSEEGGLADLQGYEQYF
TGTGCCAGCAGTGAGGAGGGGGGACTAGCGGACCTCCAGGGGTACGAGCAGTACTTC
>TRBJ2-5|-|TRBV7-9|TRBD2
CASSLVGRAASETQYF
TGTGCCAGCAGCTTAGTCGGGAGGGCCGCTAGTGAGACCCAGTACTTC